A single sample is the source of the 30 T cell receptor beta chains below, sequenced in a study of human T cells and chemical hapten exposure. TCRdb reprocessed the RACE reads with MiXCR, giving one entry per CDR3 protein. Counted here are around 340,000 distinct CDR3 sequences, roughly 6.9% occurring once; the ten biggest clones make up approximately 8.9%. The time point denotes: patch test 1, 2 weeks after DPC sensitization. Indicated treatment: therapeutic diphenylcyclopropenone sensitization with weekly scalp DPC. Material: whole blood, obtained in connection with sensitization to the hapten diphenylcyclopropenone (DPC). The receptor set was obtained from a woman under 30 with alopecia areata. Some clones in this sample may be carry-over from other donors' samples.

This clonotype was seen many times. The V and J genes are TRBV6-2 or TRBV6-3 and TRBJ2-2; D might be TRBD1 or TRBD2, each matching 5 bases. CDR3 length: 16 residues. Trimming took off 4 bases at V and 3 bases at J, with 15 bases between the two ends. The germline V gene has CDR1 MNHEY and CDR2 SVGEGT. Here the CDR3 DNA reads TGTGCCAGCAGTTTCCTCCGGGACGGGCACACCGGGGAGCTGTTTTTT. Protein sequence: CASSFLRDGHTGELFF.

This clonotype turned up a few times. This CDR3 reads CAISESEGTYNEQFF. As DNA, the CDR3 is TGTGCCATCAGTGAGTCCGAAGGGACCTACAATGAGCAGTTCTTC. V usage is TRBV10-3 and J usage is TRBJ2-1; D ambiguous. The CDR3 covers 15 residues. V lost 0 bases to trimming and J lost 2 bases, with 8 bases between them. Germline CDR1 and CDR2: ENHRY and SYGVKD.

The table lists this clonotype with a few counts. The chain is built from TRBV10-3 and TRBJ2-7; D is unclear. From germline, CDR1 is ENHRY and CDR2 SYGVKD. This CDR3 spans 11 amino acids. V was shortened by 10 bases and J by 0 bases, with 7 bases between the two germline ends. The CDR3 loop is CATAASYEQYF. The CDR3 DNA reads TGTGCCACCGCCGCCTCCTACGAGCAGTACTTC.

The rearrangement uses TRBV5-6 and TRBJ1-1; D is undetermined. Germline CDR1 and CDR2: SGHDT and YYEEEE. V was trimmed by 4 bases and J by 1 base, leaving 11 bases between them. This CDR3 contains 14 residues. In DNA, the CDR3 is TGTGCCAGCAGCCCACCCGCCGAGAACACTGAAGCTTTCTTT. Protein product: CASSPPAENTEAFF.

This clonotype has at least ten counts. The CDR3 loop reads CSARDMLADEQYF. The CDR3 bases are TGCAGTGCTAGAGATATGCTAGCAGACGAGCAGTACTTC. The chain recombines TRBV20-1 with TRBJ2-7; tentative D call: TRBD2 (5 bases). Germline V gene sequence: CDR1 DFQATT, CDR2 SNEGSKA (reference sequence). The CDR3 length is 13 residues. Trimming left V 0 bases short and J 5 bases short, with 11 bases between.

This clonotype was observed at least ten times. The chain recombines TRBV28 with TRBJ2-7; 10 nucleotides line up with TRBD2. The CDR3 runs to 15 residues. V dropped 5 bases and J dropped 3; count of bases not matched to a gene: 7. Germline CDR1 and CDR2: MDHEN and SYDVKM. The chain's CDR3 is CASSQLSGGYYEQYF. The CDR3, as DNA: TGTGCCAGCAGTCAACTTAGCGGGGGGTACTACGAGCAGTACTTC.

This clonotype was counted at least ten times. The chain carries TRBV11-2 and TRBJ1-2, with a tentative D call TRBD1 (6 bases). The V end was cut by 3 bases, the J end by 5 bases, with 7 bases between. The CDR3 runs to 12 residues. The germline V gene encodes CDR1 SGHAT and CDR2 FQNNGV. CDR3 sequence reads: CASSFGQYGYTF. The DNA of the CDR3 is TGTGCCAGCAGCTTTGGACAGTATGGCTACACCTTC.

This chain connects TRBV20-1 to TRBJ2-1, with 13 bases aligning to TRBD2. The CDR3 spans 16 residues. V dropped 5 bases and J dropped 8; count of bases not matched to a gene: 12. Germline CDR1 DFQATT, CDR2 SNEGSKA (reference sequence). This CDR3 is CSAPPITSGGVDEQFF. The CDR3 DNA follows: TGCAGTGCTCCCCCTATAACTAGCGGGGGGGTCGATGAGCAGTTCTTC.

This clonotype has just a few counts. The chain is built from TRBV7-2 and TRBJ1-4, with 7 bases identical to TRBD1. The CDR3 length is 16 residues. Germline loops: CDR1 SGHTA, CDR2 FQGNSA. J lost 1 base, V lost 5 bases, and 7 bases had no gene match. CDR3 DNA: TGTGCCAGCAGCCAACGACAGGGACTAACTAATGAAAAACTGTTTTTT. This gives the protein CASSQRQGLTNEKLFF.

This clonotype was counted between two and nine times. Mismatch with germline at one junction end may stem from a read error. V gene TRBV5-1 combines with J gene TRBJ2-5; tentatively, D is TRBD1 (5 bases). Germline CDR1 reads SGHRS; CDR2 reads YFSETQ. This CDR3 has 11 amino acids. Written as DNA, the CDR3 is TGCGCCCGCAGGGAAGGGGAGACCCAGTACTTC. It translates to CARREGETQYF.

This clonotype was recorded a few times. V usage is TRBV11-1 and J usage is TRBJ2-5; 8 nucleotides match TRBD1. The CDR3 is 13 residues long. Per the germline V gene, CDR1 is SGHAT and CDR2 is FQDESV (reference sequence). Losses at the gene ends were 10 bases for V and 2 bases for J; bases not matched to a gene: 6. For the CDR3, the DNA is TGTGCCACCTTAGGACAGGGACAAGAGACCCAGTACTTC. It yields the protein CATLGQGQETQYF.

This clonotype was counted a few times. The chain carries TRBV4-2 and TRBJ1-4, with 7 bases fitting TRBD1. Germline loops: CDR1 LGHNA, CDR2 YNFKEQ. V shed 4 bases, J shed 5 bases, and the junction held 10 bases outside the gene matches. The CDR3 covers 16 residues. The DNA for the CDR3 is TGTGCCAGCAGCCCGATAGAGGGACAGCAGAATGAAAAACTGTTTTTT. Encoded protein: CASSPIEGQQNEKLFF.

This clonotype has at least ten counts. The V gene is TRBV12-3 or TRBV12-4, the J gene TRBJ2-3, with D possibly TRBD2 on 7 matching bases. This CDR3 has 16 amino acids. The V gene lost 5 bases and the J gene lost 5 bases, with 20 bases spanning the gap. CDR3 sequence: CASSRTPLGGEDTQYF. The CDR3 DNA follows: TGTGCCAGCAGTCGGACCCCCCTAGGGGGGGAAGATACGCAGTATTTT.

The chain has TRBV5-1 and TRBJ2-3; 11 bases are shared with TRBD2. The CDR3 is made up of 17 amino acids. V trimming: 0 bases; J trimming: 4 bases; junction bases outside the gene matches: 7. Germline values: CDR1 SGHRS, CDR2 YFSETQ. CDR3 protein: CASSLALSGGAADTQYF. CDR3 DNA: TGCGCCAGCAGCTTGGCCCTTAGCGGGGGGGCCGCAGATACGCAGTATTTT.

This clonotype was counted at least ten times. The V gene is TRBV20-1, the J gene TRBJ2-5; 13 positions match TRBD2. From germline, CDR1 is DFQATT and CDR2 SNEGSKA (reference sequence). J gave up 5 bases and V 1 base, and 10 bases lay outside the gene matches. CDR3 size: 17 residues. CDR3 residues: CSARVPTSGGERETQYF. The DNA of the CDR3 is TGCAGTGCTAGAGTCCCCACTAGCGGGGGGGAGAGGGAGACCCAGTACTTC.

This clonotype has just a few counts. The gene calls are TRBV2 and TRBJ2-2, with 8 bases that match TRBD2. In germline, CDR1 is SNHLY, CDR2 FYNNEI. After removal of 7 bases from V and 4 bases from J, the junction contained 11 bases not matched to a gene. The CDR3 has 16 residues. The CDR3 sequence: CASTRGPGGATGELFF. The CDR3 nucleotides are TGTGCCAGCACCAGAGGGCCGGGGGGGGCCACCGGGGAGCTGTTTTTT.

This sequence joins TRBV9 and TRBJ1-3; D gene unclear. The CDR3 loop spans 15 amino acids. V lost 5 bases and J 0 bases, leaving 12 bases between the germline ends. Germline values: CDR1 SGDLS, CDR2 YYNGEE. The CDR3 is CASRADTYSGNTIYF. Written as DNA, the CDR3 is TGTGCCAGCAGGGCCGACACTTACTCTGGAAACACCATATATTTT.

This clonotype was seen a few times. The genes are TRBV5-6 and TRBJ2-3, with a tentative D call TRBD2 (6 bases). This CDR3 is 15 amino acids long. Trimming removed 1 base at V and 4 bases at J, with 13 bases between. Germline CDR1 reads SGHDT; CDR2 reads YYEEEE. CDR3 sequence: CASSLSGVPSDTQYF. DNA of the CDR3: TGTGCCAGCAGCTTGTCGGGGGTACCATCAGATACGCAGTATTTT.

The chain combines TRBV6-1 with TRBJ2-2; D remains ambiguous. The CDR3 sequence is 14 residues long. V was cut by 10 bases and J by 0 bases, with 12 bases left in between. Germline assignment: CDR1 MNHNS and CDR2 SASEGT. The CDR3 is CATRLGPNTGELFF. CDR3 coding DNA: TGTGCCACCAGACTGGGCCCGAACACCGGGGAGCTGTTTTTT.

The gene calls are TRBV5-6 and TRBJ1-1; 9 bases are shared with TRBD1. The CDR3 runs 15 residues. Trimming at V came to 3 bases and at J to 1 base, leaving 4 bases not matched to a gene. Germline V gives CDR1 SGHDT, CDR2 YYEEEE. CDR3 protein: CASSSYRGQNTEAFF. CDR3 DNA: TGTGCCAGCAGCTCCTACAGGGGGCAGAACACTGAAGCTTTCTTT. Together with reference TRBV5-6 and TRBJ1-1, the CDR3 gives the full variable domain: DAGVTQSPTHLIKTRGQQVTLRCSPKSGHDTVSWYQQALGQGPQFIFQYYEEEERQRGNFPDRFSGHQFPNYSSELNVNALLLGDSALYLCASSSYRGQNTEAFFGQGTRLTVV.

The table lists this clonotype with many counts. The V call is TRBV7-2, the J call TRBJ1-2; a weak D match, TRBD1 (6 bases). Trimming cost V 0 bases and J 4 bases, with 9 bases left between them. Germline V gives CDR1 SGHTA, CDR2 FQGNSA. The CDR3 is 14 amino acids. The CDR3, as DNA: TGTGCCAGCAGCTTAGCGCTGACAGGCTATGGCTACACCTTC. This codes for CASSLALTGYGYTF. Complete variable domain (other parts from reference TRBV7-2 and TRBJ1-2): GAGVSQSPSNKVTEKGKDVELRCDPISGHTALYWYRQSLGQGLEFLIYFQGNSAPDKSGLPSDRFSAERTGGSVSTLTIQRTQQEDSAVYLCASSLALTGYGYTFGSGTRLTVV.

This clonotype turned up a few times. J is TRBJ1-2 and V is TRBV20-1; perhaps TRBD1 as D (6 bases). V was cut by 3 bases and J by 4 bases, with 18 bases left in between. Per the germline V gene, CDR1 is DFQATT and CDR2 is SNEGSKA (reference sequence). The CDR3 consists of 15 residues. CDR3 loop: CSASSGGANSYGYTF. CDR3 nucleotide sequence: TGCAGTGCTAGTTCCGGGGGGGCTAATTCCTATGGCTACACCTTC.

This clonotype occurred many times. The chain uses TRBV12-3 or TRBV12-4 and TRBJ2-1, with TRBD2 as a possible D gene (6 bases). The germline V and J ends were trimmed by 6 bases and 8 bases, with 17 bases remaining between them. CDR3 length: 14 amino acids. For the CDR3, the DNA is TGTGCCAGCAGACTGTTCAGTTCGGGGGATGAGCAGTTCTTC. Translation gives CASRLFSSGDEQFF.

This clonotype occurred a few times. This chain joins TRBV6-5 and TRBJ1-2; D gene ambiguous. The CDR3 has 14 residues. The ends were cut back, 10 bases at V and 8 bases at J, with 23 bases in the middle. Per germline, CDR1 MNHEY and CDR2 SVGAGI. The CDR3 DNA is TGTGCCACCCGCATCCCGACTGCTTCCGGAGGCTACACCTTC. Its protein product is CATRIPTASGGYTF.

This clonotype was seen only a few times. The rearrangement links TRBV7-9 to TRBJ2-5; 7 bases are shared with TRBD2. After removal of 1 base from V and 5 bases from J, the junction contained 13 bases not matched to a gene. The CDR3 has 17 amino acids. Germline V CDR1 and CDR2: SEHNR, FQNEAQ (reference sequence). As DNA, the CDR3 is TGTGCCAGCAGCTTAGGCCGCCGAGGACTAGTCAGCGAGACCCAGTACTTC. Translating it yields CASSLGRRGLVSETQYF. The full variable domain, completed using reference TRBV7-9 and TRBJ2-5, is DTGVSQNPRHKITKRGQNVTFRCDPISEHNRLYWYRQTLGQGPEFLTYFQNEAQLEKSRLLSDRFSAERPKGSFSTLEIQRTEQGDSAMYLCASSLGRRGLVSETQYFGPGTRLLVL.

This clonotype was counted at least ten times. This rearrangement joins TRBV20-1 to TRBJ2-3; D not certain. The CDR3 is 13 amino acids. V was trimmed by 0 bases and J by 4 bases, leaving 8 bases between them. CDR1 is DFQATT and CDR2 is SNEGSKA in the germline V gene (reference sequence). In DNA form, the CDR3 reads TGCAGTGCTAGAGACCCCGAACCAGATACGCAGTATTTT. It is translated as CSARDPEPDTQYF.

This clonotype was counted between two and nine times. This chain links TRBV7-2 with TRBJ2-6; no clear D gene. There are 17 residues in the CDR3. Germline CDR1 reads SGHTA; CDR2 reads FQGNSA. V was cut by 1 base and J by 3 bases, with 13 bases left in between. The CDR3: CASSLVVGGYGANVLTF. Here the CDR3 DNA reads TGTGCCAGCAGCTTAGTTGTAGGCGGATATGGGGCCAACGTCCTGACTTTC.

The chain links TRBV11-2 to TRBJ1-4, with D possibly TRBD1 on 5 matching bases. V lost 4 bases and J lost 10, with 19 bases in between. This CDR3 has 15 residues. Germline lookup yields CDR1 SGHAT and CDR2 FQNNGV. CDR3 protein: CASSSLRDGTLKLFF. The CDR3 nucleotides are TGTGCCAGCAGCTCACTCCGGGACGGGACTTTAAAACTGTTTTTT.

This clonotype was detected only a few times. CDR3 amino acids: CASSPDLRDSPQETQYF. Written as DNA, the CDR3 is TGTGCCAGCAGTCCTGACCTCCGGGACAGCCCTCAAGAGACCCAGTACTTC. The V gene is TRBV6-6, the J gene TRBJ2-5; 7 bases agree with TRBD1. The CDR3 covers 17 residues. With V trimmed by 5 bases and J by 2 bases, 14 bases remained unmatched. Germline CDR1 is MNHNY and CDR2 is SVGAGI (reference sequence).

The chain recombines TRBV4-2 with TRBJ2-5; 9 bases fit TRBD2. J gave up 5 bases and V 0 bases, and 4 bases lay outside the gene matches. The CDR3 runs to 15 residues. CDR1 and CDR2 (germline): LGHNA, YNFKEQ. CDR3 residues: CASSQERGGLETQYF. The DNA of the CDR3 is TGTGCCAGCAGCCAAGAGCGGGGGGGCCTTGAGACCCAGTACTTC.